The clone carrying this T cell receptor beta chain has more than one count but fewer than ten. This sample is part of a study of blood T cell repertoires in COVID-19. Study background: Both acute and convalescent COVID-19 samples were obtained from the United States, Italy and Spain. In each case, the material was cDNA or gDNA derived from T cells, B-cell-depleted T cells, or PBMCs.

Original handling: Amplification with reference gene primers provided the estimates of nucleated cell counts. Libraries were prepared by immunoSEQ multiplex PCR; TCRdb keeps only in-frame clonotypes and omits some of them. That table supplies the V and J calls and clone size; D and trimming were determined from the DNA. The data contain over 50,000 clones, approximately 85% of them seen just once; the ten biggest clones take up 10%. The V gene's germline CDR1 is SGHNT and CDR2 YENEEA. CDR3 length: 13 residues. J gave up 3 bases and V 5 bases, and 4 bases lay outside the gene matches. The chain joins TRBV11-3 to TRBJ2-7; TRBD1 agrees at 7 bases. Source material: peripheral blood. This clonotype was obtained from a human donor in a cohort sampled during active COVID-19. The CDR3 loop is CASSLGTDYEQYF. Written as DNA, the CDR3 is TGTGCCAGCAGCCTCGGGACAGACTACGAGCAGTACTTC.